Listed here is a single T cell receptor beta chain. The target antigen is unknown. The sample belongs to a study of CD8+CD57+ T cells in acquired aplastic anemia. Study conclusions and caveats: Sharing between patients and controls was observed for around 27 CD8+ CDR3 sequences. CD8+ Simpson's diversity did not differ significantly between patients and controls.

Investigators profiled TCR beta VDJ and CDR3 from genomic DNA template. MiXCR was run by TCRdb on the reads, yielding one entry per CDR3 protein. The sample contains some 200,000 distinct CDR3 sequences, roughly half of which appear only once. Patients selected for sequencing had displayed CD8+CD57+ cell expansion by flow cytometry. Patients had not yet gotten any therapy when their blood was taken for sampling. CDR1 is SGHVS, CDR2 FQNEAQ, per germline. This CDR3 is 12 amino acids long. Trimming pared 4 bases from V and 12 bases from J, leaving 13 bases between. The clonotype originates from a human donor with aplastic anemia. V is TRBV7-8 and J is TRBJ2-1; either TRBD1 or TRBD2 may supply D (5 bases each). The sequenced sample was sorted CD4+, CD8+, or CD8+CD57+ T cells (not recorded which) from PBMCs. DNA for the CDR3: TGTGCCAGCAGCTCGTTCGGGACCGGGCAGTTCTTC. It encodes CASSSFGTGQFF.